What follows is one T cell receptor beta chain and its context. Antigen: not known. Treatment noted: roughly 19 received Ad26.COV2.S at low or high dose, single or two shots; about 5 received placebo; per-sample allocation not given. Vaccine and placebo recipients were sampled on day 63 after the first injection. V lost 5 bases and J lost 7; bases outside the gene matches: 8. This CDR3 is 14 amino acids long. Looked up from germline, CDR1 is ENHRY and CDR2 is SYGVKD. The entry originates in a study of Ad26.COV2.S vaccination and SARS-CoV-2 variants. At the level of the study: Among those in the COV1001 Ad26.COV2.S trial arm was the donor. Administration of Ad26.COV2.S was intramuscular, either once or twice 56 days apart. Study results and limitations: Reported post-vaccination CD8+ and CD4+ T cell responses to spike showed substantial breadth. Measurement of non-spike TCR breadth gave similar results in vaccine and placebo recipients.

Assay: immunoSEQ multiplex PCR; the TCRdb copy retains only in-frame clones and omits some. The data contain roughly 350,000 clones, 88% of them singletons. The chain joins TRBV10-3 to TRBJ1-5; TRBD1 aligns across 7 bases. The sequencing here drew on peripheral blood, taken in a trial of Ad26.COV2.S vaccine versus placebo. This receptor was identified in a person aged 18-60 years who received the Ad26.COV2.S COVID-19 vaccine or a placebo. The CDR3 DNA follows: TGTGCCATCAGTCAAGAGGGGGCTGGCCAGCCCCAGCATTTT. Translating it yields CAISQEGAGQPQHF.